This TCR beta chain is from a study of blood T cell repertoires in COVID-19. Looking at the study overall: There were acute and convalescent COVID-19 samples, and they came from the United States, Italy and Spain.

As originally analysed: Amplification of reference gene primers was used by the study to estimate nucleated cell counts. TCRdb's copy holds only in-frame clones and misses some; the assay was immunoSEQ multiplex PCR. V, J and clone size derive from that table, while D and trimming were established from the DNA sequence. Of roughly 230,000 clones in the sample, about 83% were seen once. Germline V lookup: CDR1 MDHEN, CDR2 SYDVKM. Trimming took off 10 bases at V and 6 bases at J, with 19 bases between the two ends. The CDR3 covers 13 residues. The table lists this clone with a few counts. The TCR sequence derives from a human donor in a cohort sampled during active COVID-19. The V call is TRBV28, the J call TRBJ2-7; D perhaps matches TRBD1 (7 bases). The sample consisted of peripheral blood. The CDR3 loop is CAIHRRGVGEQYF. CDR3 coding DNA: TGTGCCATTCACCGCAGGGGGGTCGGCGAGCAGTACTTC.